The 18 T cell receptor beta chains below were found in one sample sequenced in a study of identical twins. Each CDR3 protein is one row after TCRdb ran MiXCR on the 5' RACE reads. The data contain about 150,000 distinct CDR3 sequences, under 4.5% of them seen just once; the ten biggest clones take up around 8%. The sample was memory T cells sorted from blood. The receptors here all came from a man between 18 and 35 years old in good health.

This clonotype was detected ten times or more. J is TRBJ2-2 and V is TRBV7-2; 7 bases are shared with TRBD2. This CDR3 contains 16 residues. Germline V gene data show CDR1 as SGHTA and CDR2 as FQGNSA. With V trimmed by 4 bases and J by 2 bases, 7 bases remained unmatched. CDR3 in amino acids: CASSYLPGLNTGELFF. For the CDR3, the DNA is TGTGCCAGCAGCTACCTGCCGGGACTAAACACCGGGGAGCTGTTTTTT.

The table lists this clonotype with many counts. The genes are TRBV29-1 and TRBJ2-7, with 7 bases aligning to TRBD1. CDR3 length: 13 residues. The germline gives CDR1 SQVTM, CDR2 ANQGSEA. The V segment lost 4 bases and the J segment 4 bases; nucleotides outside the gene matches: 7. As DNA, the CDR3 is TGCAGCGTTGCTGCATCAGGGGGATACGAGCAGTACTTC. Protein sequence: CSVAASGGYEQYF.

For this clonotype: Being one base from a much bigger clone, this may be a read error. The chain couples TRBV3-1 to TRBJ2-1, with a tentative D call TRBD1 (5 bases). Trimming pared 2 bases from V and 12 bases from J, leaving 11 bases between. The CDR3 contains 12 residues. The germline gives CDR1 LGHDT, CDR2 YNNKEL (reference sequence). This chain's CDR3 is CASSQNRFGQFF. CDR3 nucleotides: TGTGCCAGCAGCCAAAACAGGTTTGGGCAGTTCTTC.

There are many counts of this clonotype. This chain joins TRBV2 and TRBJ1-4, with D perhaps TRBD1 (5 bases). Looked up from germline, CDR1 is SNHLY and CDR2 is FYNNEI. V was shortened by 9 bases and J by 5 bases, with 19 bases between the two germline ends. This CDR3 comprises 15 residues. The CDR3 loop reads CASGSRGKLNEKLFF. The CDR3 DNA reads TGTGCCAGTGGGAGTCGGGGGAAACTGAATGAAAAACTGTTTTTT.

CDR3 sequence reads: CASSLFLAGVDGELFF. CDR3 in DNA: TGTGCCAGCAGCTTATTTCTAGCGGGAGTAGACGGGGAGCTGTTTTTT. The chain links TRBV7-9 to TRBJ2-2; 10 positions agree with TRBD2. Trimming removed 2 bases from V and 7 bases from J; junction bases left unmatched: 7. The CDR3 extends over 16 amino acids. From germline, CDR1 is SEHNR and CDR2 FQNEAQ (reference sequence).

This clonotype was found many times. The chain couples TRBV11-2 to TRBJ2-7; 8 bases fit TRBD2. The CDR3 runs to 18 residues. Germline assignment: CDR1 SGHAT and CDR2 FQNNGV. V trimming: 1 base; J trimming: 7 bases; junction bases outside the gene matches: 18. The CDR3 DNA reads as TGTGCCAGCAGCTTAGGGAAGGGACGGGGAATTCTAGCGGGTGAGCAGTACTTC. As protein: CASSLGKGRGILAGEQYF.

This chain links TRBV4-1 with TRBJ2-1, with D hard to call. Per the germline V gene, CDR1 is MGHRA and CDR2 is YSYEKL. CDR3 size: 12 residues. V lost 3 bases and J 9 bases, leaving 9 bases between the germline ends. The CDR3 here is CASSHTLSEQFF. Here the CDR3 DNA reads TGCGCCAGCAGCCACACCTTATCTGAGCAGTTCTTC.

This clonotype has at least ten counts. The rearrangement uses TRBV6-1 and TRBJ1-6, with D tentatively TRBD1 (5 bases). The germline V gene encodes CDR1 MNHNS and CDR2 SASEGT. The CDR3 length is 13 residues. Trimming took 6 bases from V and 10 from J, leaving 13 bases between them. The CDR3 bases are TGTGCCAGCAGGGGTGGGACCAGATCACCCCTCCACTTT. It yields the protein CASRGGTRSPLHF.

This clonotype was seen a few times. The chain is built from TRBV6-1 and TRBJ2-7; D perhaps matches TRBD1 (6 bases). CDR3 length equals 15 residues. V gave up 4 bases and J gave up 0 bases, with 13 bases separating them. Germline CDR1 and CDR2: MNHNS and SASEGT. CDR3 residues: CASSGAGDGSYEQYV. CDR3 DNA sequence: TGTGCCAGCAGTGGGGCAGGGGATGGCTCCTACGAGCAGTACGTC.

This clonotype was observed many times. The rearrangement links TRBV28 to TRBJ1-1; the D is unclear. The CDR3 has 11 amino acids. Trimming removed 10 bases at V and 3 bases at J, with 9 bases between. Germline lookup yields CDR1 MDHEN and CDR2 SYDVKM. CDR3 sequence (DNA): TGTGCCATCGTCGGTGACACTGAAGCTTTCTTT. Its translation: CAIVGDTEAFF.

V is TRBV18 and J is TRBJ2-2, with D uncertain. This CDR3 contains 14 residues. From germline, CDR1 is KGHSH and CDR2 LQKENI. The V and J ends lost 5 bases and 2 bases respectively, with 9 bases between them. The DNA of the CDR3 is TGTGCCAGCTCATGGACCACCAACACCGGGGAGCTGTTTTTT. Its protein product is CASSWTTNTGELFF.

This chain joins TRBV20-1 and TRBJ1-5, with 10 bases identical to TRBD1. V lost 1 base and J lost 6; bases outside the gene matches: 6. This CDR3 comprises 15 residues. Looked up from germline, CDR1 is DFQATT and CDR2 is SNEGSKA (reference sequence). This CDR3 reads CSARGTGGWGQPQHF. For the CDR3, the DNA is TGCAGTGCTAGAGGGACAGGGGGATGGGGTCAGCCCCAGCATTTT.

This clonotype was detected many times. This chain joins TRBV5-4 and TRBJ2-1; 9 positions agree with TRBD2. With 6 bases clipped from V and 4 bases from J, the junction kept 5 bases outside the gene matches. CDR1 is SGHNT, CDR2 YYREEE, per germline (reference sequence). The CDR3 extends over 14 amino acids. CDR3 sequence (DNA): TGTGCCAGCACCGTAGCGGGGGTGTACAATGAGCAGTTCTTC. It yields the protein CASTVAGVYNEQFF.

This clonotype has a count of ten or more. The CDR3 region has the DNA TGTGCCAGCTCACCGCGGACCACTGAAGCTTTCTTT. Its protein is CASSPRTTEAFF. The V and J genes are TRBV18 and TRBJ1-1; D is undetermined. V was pared by 3 bases and J by 4 bases, with 6 bases between. CDR3 length: 12 amino acids. CDR1 and CDR2 from the germline V gene are KGHSH and LQKENI.

This clonotype was detected many times. The chain employs TRBV3-1 and TRBJ2-7; D is unclear. With 4 bases removed from V and 4 bases from J, the gap between germline ends came to 14 bases. The germline gives CDR1 LGHDT, CDR2 YNNKEL (reference sequence). CDR3 size: 14 residues. Here the CDR3 reads CASSRTGVTYEQYF. Written as DNA, the CDR3 is TGTGCCAGCAGCCGTACTGGGGTGACTTACGAGCAGTACTTC.

This clonotype occurred many times. The rearrangement joins TRBV27 to TRBJ2-2, with D unresolved. This CDR3 is 12 amino acids long. The V and J ends lost 5 bases and 4 bases respectively, with 5 bases between them. CDR1 MNHEY and CDR2 SMNVEV come from the germline V gene (reference sequence). This CDR3 is CASSRPTGELFF. The DNA for the CDR3 is TGTGCCAGCAGTCGACCCACCGGGGAGCTGTTTTTT.

This clonotype was observed at least ten times. This chain joins TRBV11-3 and TRBJ2-6; unclear D gene. Germline CDR1 reads SGHNT; CDR2 reads YENEEA. V lost 4 bases and J lost 1, with 11 bases in between. The CDR3 is 16 amino acids. The CDR3 is CASSSRPVSGANVLTF. Here the CDR3 DNA reads TGTGCCAGCAGCTCCCGGCCCGTTTCTGGGGCCAACGTCCTGACTTTC.

This clonotype was observed many times. CDR3 protein: CATSRDILNTEAFF. The CDR3 DNA reads TGTGCCACCAGCCGGGACATCCTGAACACTGAAGCTTTCTTT. V and J are TRBV15 and TRBJ1-1; perhaps TRBD1 as D (6 bases). Trimming removed 5 bases from V and 0 bases from J, with 10 bases in between. In germline, CDR1 is LNHNV, CDR2 YYDKDF (reference sequence). The CDR3 contains 14 residues.